This TCR beta chain was captured in a study of identical twins (TCRdb year 2016). In terms of the full investigation: TCR alpha and beta repertoires from monozygotic twins, unrelated adults of various ages and cord blood were deep-sequenced to test whether fetal clonotypes persist. To rule out contamination, the twin experiments were replicated at different times with different library preparation protocols.

Overall results and qualifications from the work: Because the same donors could not be followed over many years, conclusions were based on cross-sectional statistical analysis. Compared with coincidental sharing between unrelated individuals, out-of-frame TCR alpha sequences shared between twins had an excess of sequences with low generation probability. Abundant cord blood beta clonotypes carried fewer insertions; young adult naive repertoires showed a weaker similar trend, while memory repertoires showed none. Recombination models systematically underestimated out-of-frame TCR alpha sharing in monozygotic twins but agreed with sharing between unrelated individuals. Zero-insertion analyses could be partly confounded by invariant T cells such as MAIT and iNKT, though diverse VJ usage argued against such confounding for most clonotypes. A weaker excess of twin sharing was found in beta out-of-frame sequences because the signal-to-noise ratio was lowered by fewer shared sequences.

This clonotype showed up just a few times. Its antigen has not been determined. The record has no base qualities; no much larger clone is one base away. The library was made by 5' RACE. The data were produced on an Illumina HiSeq 2000. A universal primer binding site was added through template switching, and the final cDNA carried a unique molecular identifier so that TCR cDNA molecules could be counted accurately. First-strand cDNA for TCR alpha and beta chains was synthesized from specific primers in the conserved constant-segment region. To control for contamination, every cDNA library carried two barcodes: a SMART-Mk sample barcode plus Illumina barcodes. TruSeq adapter sequences, together with Illumina sample barcodes, were added in two successive PCR steps. TCR alpha and beta cDNA libraries were sequenced on the Illumina HiSeq platform with custom primers. On the authors' methods: Raw reads were processed with MiGEC to extract unique molecular identifiers, and MiXCR was used to determine CDR3 positions. For each individual, recombination models were inferred using an EM algorithm with the repgenHMM and IGoR tools. The tcR package in R was used for shared clonotype analysis, with sharing normalized by the product of cloneset sizes. Out-of-frame nonproductive sequences were analyzed to study raw recombination free of thymic and clonal selection effects. TCRdb redid the processing of the public reads, applying fastp at Q25 and MiXCR, and retained in-frame beta chains. Each record represents a unique CDR3 protein, reported with the most common genes and DNA among its rows. TCRdb, not the authors, supplied the V and J calls. This sample has approximately 1.8 million distinct CDR3 sequences in its table, and around a third of those were observed once. Around 0.25% of the sample is held by the ten biggest clonotypes.

All donors were healthy Caucasians. The sequenced sample consisted of cord blood. This TCR was recovered from a newborn girl in good health.

The CDR3 region has the sequence CASSGLVEGVNEQFF. DNA sequence: TGTGCCAGCAGCGGACTAGTCGAAGGTGTGAATGAGCAGTTCTTC. This chain joins TRBV2 to TRBJ2-1, and TRBD2 matches 7 of the central bases. CDR1 and CDR2, looked up from the germline V gene, are SNHLY and FYNNEI. After removal of 6 bases from V and 7 bases from J, the junction retains 12 bases not matched to a gene. There are 15 amino acids in the CDR3, from cysteine to phenylalanine inclusive. The read is trimmed to its CDR3 DNA, 45 bases read in frame from base 1.